The 27 T cell receptor beta chains given below trace back to one sample, sequenced in a study of cytomegalovirus exposure and HLA in healthy donors (dated by TCRdb to the late 2010s). Library method: the immunoSEQ multiplex PCR assay. For the multiplex PCR, a mixture combining 60 forward primers for TCR Vbeta segments and 13 reverse primers for TCR Jbeta segments was used. Imported from immuneACCESS, the table was reduced by TCRdb to in-frame sequences with V and J called. These copies leave out some clones; in studies compared against another copy, an unresolved V gene accounts for under half, and the cause of the remainder is not known. The sample includes 65,000 to 75,000 clones, with around 76% observed a single time. Of the sample, around 6% falls within the top ten clones. The sequenced sample consisted of PBMCs. All receptors come from a man aged 50 to 60 in good health and CMV-seronegative.

This clone was counted a single time. The chain joins TRBV5-1 to TRBJ2-2, with 7 bases lining up with TRBD2. Trimming took 0 bases from V and 0 from J; bases not matched to a gene: 2. The CDR3 has 16 amino acids. Germline lookup yields CDR1 SGHRS and CDR2 YFSETQ. CDR3: CASSLESGTNTGELFF. The CDR3, as DNA: TGCGCCAGCAGCTTGGAAAGCGGGACGAACACCGGGGAGCTGTTTTTT.

The rearrangement links TRBV19 to TRBJ1-2; D gene uncertain. Trimming removed 1 base from V and 7 bases from J, with 7 bases in between. Germline CDR1 is LNHDA and CDR2 is SQIVND (reference sequence). This CDR3 comprises 12 residues. CDR3 DNA: TGTGCCAGTAGTATAGGAGGAGGTGGCTACACCTTC. This translates into CASSIGGGGYTF.

The chain employs TRBV28 and TRBJ2-1, with D possibly being TRBD1 (6 bases). Germline CDR1 and CDR2: MDHEN and SYDVKM. The CDR3 runs to 14 residues. Deletions cut 3 bases from V and 9 bases from J, with 15 bases between. CDR3 sequence (DNA): TGTGCCAGCAGTTTCCTGATTAGAGGGGGTGAGCAGTTCTTC. Translation: CASSFLIRGGEQFF.

The chain combines TRBV25-1 with TRBJ1-1; D is ambiguous. This CDR3 is built from 13 residues. Trimming stripped 4 bases from V and 1 base from J, with 7 bases between. CDR1 and CDR2 from the germline V gene are MGHDK and SYGVNS. The CDR3 DNA follows: TGTGCCAGCAGTGGTATGTGGAACACTGAAGCTTTCTTT. Translating gives CASSGMWNTEAFF.

This chain connects TRBV6-6 to TRBJ1-4, with D hard to call. Germline-derived CDR1 and CDR2 are MNHNY and SVGAGI (reference sequence). V was shortened by 0 bases and J by 5 bases, with 10 bases between the two germline ends. The length of the CDR3 is 15 residues. As DNA, the CDR3 is TGTGCCAGCAGTTACTCGAGTCAGACAAATGAAAAACTGTTTTTT. It is translated as CASSYSSQTNEKLFF.

The V call is TRBV11-2, the J call TRBJ2-4, with D possibly TRBD1 on 5 matching bases. This CDR3 comprises 14 residues. Trimming cost V 1 base and J 7 bases, with 11 bases left between them. The germline V gene encodes CDR1 SGHAT and CDR2 FQNNGV. The CDR3 DNA is TGTGCCAGCAGCTTAGGAACAGGTTTTAACATTCAGTACTTC. Its translation: CASSLGTGFNIQYF.

This clone has only one observation. The genes are TRBV27 and TRBJ2-1, with TRBD2 identical over 12 bases. The CDR3 totals 18 residues. In germline, CDR1 is MNHEY, CDR2 SMNVEV (reference sequence). V lost 5 bases to trimming and J lost 3 bases; unmatched junction nucleotides: 11. CDR3 protein: CASSPPASGRGFYNEQFF. CDR3 sequence (DNA): TGTGCCAGCAGTCCCCCGGCTAGCGGGAGGGGGTTCTACAATGAGCAGTTCTTC.

This chain connects TRBV19 to TRBJ1-5, with D maybe TRBD1 (5 bases). The CDR3 has 17 amino acids. V was pared by 4 bases and J by 2 bases, with 18 bases between. The germline V gene has CDR1 LNHDA and CDR2 SQIVND (reference sequence). The CDR3 is CASSKGAGVIGNQPQHF. The CDR3, as DNA: TGTGCCAGTAGTAAGGGTGCGGGGGTGATAGGCAATCAGCCCCAGCATTTT.

The chain has TRBV27 and TRBJ2-1; 14 bases line up with TRBD2. Trimming took 5 bases from V and 6 from J; bases not matched to a gene: 9. Germline V gene sequence: CDR1 MNHEY, CDR2 SMNVEV (reference sequence). This CDR3 region has 17 residues. The CDR3 sequence: CASSQPGLAGVSNEQFF. CDR3 DNA sequence: TGTGCCAGCAGTCAACCGGGACTAGCGGGAGTCAGCAATGAGCAGTTCTTC.

The gene calls are TRBV9 and TRBJ2-2; 8 positions agree with TRBD2. The CDR3 is 15 amino acids. Trimming removed 4 bases from V and 2 bases from J; junction bases left unmatched: 4. Germline CDR1 and CDR2: SGDLS and YYNGEE. CDR3 protein: CASSPSGGNTGELFF. For the CDR3, the DNA is TGTGCCAGCAGCCCGAGCGGGGGAAACACCGGGGAGCTGTTTTTT. Based on the CDR3 plus reference TRBV9 and TRBJ2-2, the full variable domain is DSGVTQTPKHLITATGQRVTLRCSPRSGDLSVYWYQQSLDQGLQFLIQYYNGEERAKGNILERFSAQQFPDLHSELNLSSLELGDSALYFCASSPSGGNTGELFFGEGSRLTVL.

CDR3 in DNA: TGCGCCAGCAGCCAACAGGGGGTTGGTGGATCACCCCTCCACTTT. Its translation is CASSQQGVGGSPLHF. The rearrangement links TRBV5-1 to TRBJ1-6; 8 bases agree with TRBD1. The CDR3 is 15 residues long. From germline, CDR1 is SGHRS and CDR2 YFSETQ. The J segment lost 10 bases and the V segment lost 4 bases, leaving 10 bases of the junction unmatched.

This chain connects TRBV29-1 to TRBJ2-3, with 16 bases matching TRBD2. This CDR3 spans 16 amino acids. The J segment lost 6 bases and the V segment lost 2 bases, leaving 5 bases of the junction unmatched. Germline loops: CDR1 SQVTM, CDR2 ANQGSEA. The CDR3 nucleotides read TGCAGCGTTGAATTGGGACTAGCGGGGGGGCGGGATACGCAGTATTTT. This encodes CSVELGLAGGRDTQYF.

The V call is TRBV5-1, the J call TRBJ2-7; maybe TRBD1 (6 bases). The ends were cut back, 2 bases at V and 3 bases at J, with 12 bases in the middle. Germline V CDR1 and CDR2: SGHRS, YFSETQ. The CDR3 extends over 14 amino acids. CDR3 in amino acids: CASSLQGWDYEQYF. The CDR3 nucleotides are TGCGCCAGCAGCTTACAGGGTTGGGACTACGAGCAGTACTTC.

The table lists this clone with a count of one. The V call is TRBV30, the J call TRBJ2-7, with D maybe TRBD1 (5 bases). CDR3 size: 14 residues. V was pared by 2 bases and J by 4 bases, with 15 bases between. The V gene's germline CDR1 is GTSNPN and CDR2 SVGIG (reference sequence). CDR3 sequence: CAWSPSGRAYEQYF. The CDR3 DNA follows: TGTGCCTGGAGTCCGTCTGGCAGGGCGTACGAGCAGTACTTC.

The V gene is TRBV27, the J gene TRBJ2-7; 10 bases fit TRBD1. V was clipped by 4 bases and J by 5 bases; unmatched bases: 17. The germline CDR1 and CDR2 sequences are MNHEY and SMNVEV (reference sequence). The CDR3 is 18 amino acids. CDR3 nucleotides: TGTGCCAGCAGTTCAATCCCGTCCGTCGGGACAGGGGTCCACGAGCAGTACTTC. Protein: CASSSIPSVGTGVHEQYF.

The chain uses TRBV2 and TRBJ1-4, with unresolved D. There are 14 residues in the CDR3. Trimming pared 6 bases from V and 8 bases from J, leaving 16 bases between. The V gene's germline CDR1 is SNHLY and CDR2 FYNNEI. The CDR3 here is CASRIRGTGEKLFF. Written as DNA, the CDR3 is TGTGCCAGCAGGATACGGGGAACGGGGGAAAAACTGTTTTTT.

This clone has a handful of counts. This chain connects TRBV5-8 to TRBJ2-1; D possibly corresponds to TRBD1 (6 bases). Trimming took 4 bases from V and 7 from J, leaving 12 bases between them. Germline CDR1 SGHTS, CDR2 YDEGEE. This CDR3 contains 13 residues. In DNA, the CDR3 is TGTGCCAGCAGCCCCCTACAGGGAAATGAGCAGTTCTTC. Translated: CASSPLQGNEQFF.

This clone came up once. The chain links TRBV29-1 to TRBJ1-2, with TRBD1 matching 9 bases. Germline assignment: CDR1 SQVTM and CDR2 ANQGSEA. This CDR3 spans 16 amino acids. Trimming took 6 bases from V and 0 from J; bases not matched to a gene: 11. This CDR3 reads CSVPREGTGSNYGYTF. DNA for the CDR3: TGCAGCGTCCCACGGGAGGGGACAGGGTCTAACTATGGCTACACCTTC. Full variable domain (rest looked up from reference TRBV29-1 and TRBJ1-2): SAVISQKPSRDICQRGTSLTIQCQVDSQVTMMFWYRQQPGQSLTLIATANQGSEATYESGFVIDKFPISRPNLTFSTLTVSNMSPEDSSIYLCSVPREGTGSNYGYTFGSGTRLTVV.

V is TRBV29-1 and J is TRBJ2-2; weak D call: TRBD1 (6 bases). The germline gives CDR1 SQVTM, CDR2 ANQGSEA. V was shortened by 3 bases and J by 6 bases, with 11 bases between the two germline ends. The CDR3 extends over 13 amino acids. The CDR3 bases are TGCAGCGTTGATGTTTCAGGGGCCGGGGAGCTGTTTTTT. It is translated as CSVDVSGAGELFF.

The sample holds a few counts of this clone. The V gene is TRBV10-1, the J gene TRBJ2-3; D not certain. Germline V gene data show CDR1 as WNHNN and CDR2 as SYGVQD (reference sequence). Trimming shortened V by 2 bases and J by 0 bases, and 9 bases separated the two germline ends. The CDR3 loop spans 15 amino acids. CDR3 in DNA: TGCGCCAGCAGTGAGGTCCAGTCTAGCACAGATACGCAGTATTTT. This encodes CASSEVQSSTDTQYF.

J is TRBJ1-1 and V is TRBV5-1, with D hard to call. The CDR3 length is 13 residues. CDR1 and CDR2 (germline): SGHRS, YFSETQ. V shed 1 base and J shed 5 bases, with 9 bases lying between them. The CDR3 reads CASSLSPFTEAFF. Here the CDR3 DNA reads TGCGCCAGCAGCTTGTCCCCGTTTACTGAAGCTTTCTTT.

This chain connects TRBV19 to TRBJ2-7; 7 nucleotides agree with TRBD1. The CDR3 sequence is 14 residues long. The V gene's germline CDR1 is LNHDA and CDR2 SQIVND (reference sequence). Trimming removed 6 bases from V and 2 bases from J; junction bases left unmatched: 7. The CDR3 DNA is TGTGCCAGTAGCACCGGGACAGTGCCCTACGAGCAGTACTTC. Protein sequence: CASSTGTVPYEQYF. Based on the CDR3 plus reference TRBV19 and TRBJ2-7, the full variable domain is DGGITQSPKYLFRKEGQNVTLSCEQNLNHDAMYWYRQDPGQGLRLIYYSQIVNDFQKGDIAEGYSVSREKKESFPLTVTSAQKNPTAFYLCASSTGTVPYEQYFGPGTRLTVT.

The chain employs TRBV19 and TRBJ1-3; D not certain. Germline V gives CDR1 LNHDA, CDR2 SQIVND (reference sequence). The CDR3 runs 15 residues. The V end was cut by 3 bases, the J end by 0 bases, with 9 bases between. DNA for the CDR3: TGTGCCAGTAGTATGCGGCAGTTCTCTGGAAACACCATATATTTT. This translates into CASSMRQFSGNTIYF.

In its sample, this clone was seen once. V usage is TRBV27 and J usage is TRBJ2-1; D unclear. V was clipped by 5 bases and J by 9 bases, with 11 bases between them. The CDR3 is made up of 12 amino acids. Germline V gives CDR1 MNHEY, CDR2 SMNVEV (reference sequence). The CDR3 loop reads CASSPRSSEQFF. DNA of the CDR3: TGTGCCAGCAGTCCCCGCTCGAGTGAGCAGTTCTTC.

The V and J genes are TRBV18 and TRBJ1-2; D unclear. Germline values: CDR1 KGHSH, CDR2 LQKENI. Trimming shortened V by 6 bases and J by 4 bases, and 21 bases separated the two germline ends. This CDR3 spans 16 amino acids. The CDR3 bases are TGTGCCAGCTCCAATACTGCAGTCCGGGGTGGCTATGGCTACACCTTC. As protein: CASSNTAVRGGYGYTF.

This rearrangement joins TRBV19 to TRBJ2-2, with D hard to call. Germline V gene lookup returns CDR1 LNHDA and CDR2 SQIVND (reference sequence). With 5 bases removed from V and 2 bases from J, the gap between germline ends came to 3 bases. This CDR3 contains 12 residues. This CDR3 is CASSLNTGELFF. DNA of the CDR3: TGTGCCAGTAGTTTAAACACCGGGGAGCTGTTTTTT.

V gene TRBV5-4 combines with J gene TRBJ2-7, with D maybe TRBD2 (5 bases). Germline V CDR1 and CDR2: SGHNT, YYREEE (reference sequence). Trimming took 5 bases from V and 6 from J, leaving 18 bases between them. The CDR3 loop spans 14 amino acids. The CDR3 DNA is TGTGCCAGCAGTTCGGATCCGGGGTCGGGCGAGCAGTACTTC. Its translation: CASSSDPGSGEQYF.